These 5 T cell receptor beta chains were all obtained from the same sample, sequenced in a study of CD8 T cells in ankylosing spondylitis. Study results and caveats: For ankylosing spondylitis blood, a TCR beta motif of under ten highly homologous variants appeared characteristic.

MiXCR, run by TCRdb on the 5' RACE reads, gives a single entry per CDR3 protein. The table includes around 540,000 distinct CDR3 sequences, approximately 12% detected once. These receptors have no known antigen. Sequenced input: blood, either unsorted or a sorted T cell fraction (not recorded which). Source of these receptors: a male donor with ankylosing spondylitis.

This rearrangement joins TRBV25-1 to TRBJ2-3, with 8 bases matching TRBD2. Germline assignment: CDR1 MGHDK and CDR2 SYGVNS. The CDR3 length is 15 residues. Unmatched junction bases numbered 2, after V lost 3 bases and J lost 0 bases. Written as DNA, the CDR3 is TGTGCCAGCAGTGATAGCGGGAAAAGCACAGATACGCAGTATTTT. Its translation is CASSDSGKSTDTQYF.

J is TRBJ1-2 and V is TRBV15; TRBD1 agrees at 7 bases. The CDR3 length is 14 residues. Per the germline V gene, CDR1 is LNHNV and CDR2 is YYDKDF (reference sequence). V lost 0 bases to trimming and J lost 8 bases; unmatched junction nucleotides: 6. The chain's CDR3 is CATSREGGGGGYTF. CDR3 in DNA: TGTGCCACCAGCAGAGAGGGAGGGGGCGGAGGCTACACCTTC.

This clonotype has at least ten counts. DNA for the CDR3: TGCAGTGCTAGGCCACCTACACCCGGCCTCCAAGAGACCCAGTACTTC. Protein: CSARPPTPGLQETQYF. V gene TRBV20-1 combines with J gene TRBJ2-5; D remains ambiguous. The CDR3 loop spans 16 amino acids. Per the germline V gene, CDR1 is DFQATT and CDR2 is SNEGSKA (reference sequence). V lost 3 bases and J lost 1, with 18 bases in between.

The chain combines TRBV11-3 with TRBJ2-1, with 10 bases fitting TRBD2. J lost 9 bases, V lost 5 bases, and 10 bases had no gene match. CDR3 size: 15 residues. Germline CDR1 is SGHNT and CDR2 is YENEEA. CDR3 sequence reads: CASSISGLAGVEQFF. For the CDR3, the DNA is TGTGCCAGCAGCATATCGGGGCTAGCGGGAGTTGAGCAGTTCTTC.

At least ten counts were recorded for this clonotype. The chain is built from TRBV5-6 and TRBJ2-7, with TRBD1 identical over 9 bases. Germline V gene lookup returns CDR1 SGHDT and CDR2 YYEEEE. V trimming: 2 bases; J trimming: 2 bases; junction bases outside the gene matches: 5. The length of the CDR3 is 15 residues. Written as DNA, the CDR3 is TGTGCCAGCAGCTTTTGGACAGGGGCTCCCTACGAGCAGTACGTC. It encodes CASSFWTGAPYEQYV.